These T cell receptor beta chains were read from a single sample in a study of cytomegalovirus exposure and HLA in healthy donors. Sequencing was performed with immunoSEQ multiplex PCR; in TCRdb, only in-frame clones are kept and a portion is missing. The sample holds roughly 98,000 clones; under 85% are singletons and the top ten take about 2%. The sample taken for sequencing was PBMCs. Source of these receptors: a man aged 40-50 years in good health and CMV-seronegative. Each CDR3 is given with its conserved first and last residue. D genes are given only for firm matches. Size values are once, few and many counts, or a class for expanded clones, and some rows have none.

>TRBV7-3|NA|NA|TRBJ2-3
CASSLTGESTDTQYF
TGTGCCAGCAGCTTAACAGGGGAAAGCACAGATACGCAGTATTTT
>TRBV30|TRBD1|NA|TRBJ2-7
CAWSPGIGGSSEQYF
TGTGCCTGGAGTCCCGGGATAGGGGGCTCTTCCGAGCAGTACTTC
>TRBV19|NA|NA|TRBJ2-7
CASSIGAGLAYEQYF
TGTGCCAGTAGTATAGGGGCAGGGCTGGCGTACGAGCAGTACTTC
>TRBV7-7|NA|NA|TRBJ1-4
CASSLGQNEKLFF
TGTGCCAGCAGCTTAGGTCAGAATGAAAAACTGTTTTTT
>TRBV11-2|NA|once|TRBJ1-1
CASSSRPGWMNTEAFF
TGTGCCAGCAGCTCCCGGCCAGGGTGGATGAACACTGAAGCTTTCTTT
>TRBV6-1|NA|NA|TRBJ2-1
CASSQSGRSYNEQFF
TGTGCCAGCTCCCAGAGCGGACGCTCCTACAATGAGCAGTTCTTC
>TRBV7-2|TRBD1|once|TRBJ2-7
CASSLGIGQGANEQYF
TGTGCCAGCAGCTTAGGGATAGGACAGGGGGCAAACGAGCAGTACTTC
>TRBV7-3|NA|NA|TRBJ1-1
CASSSGHQNTEAFF
TGTGCCAGCAGCTCCGGACACCAGAACACTGAAGCTTTCTTT
>TRBV9|NA|few|TRBJ1-5
CASSAGYSNQPQHF
TGTGCCAGCAGCGCGGGGTATAGCAATCAGCCCCAGCATTTT
>TRBV4-2|NA|NA|TRBJ2-7
CASSHETGRGSYEQYF
TGTGCCAGCAGCCACGAGACAGGACGTGGGTCCTACGAGCAGTACTTC
>TRBV7-3|TRBD2|NA|TRBJ2-3
CASSLKLAGADTQYF
TGTGCCAGCAGCTTAAAGCTAGCGGGGGCAGATACGCAGTATTTT
>TRBV18|TRBD1|NA|TRBJ1-4
CASSPTGMSNEKLFF
TGTGCCAGCTCACCGACAGGGATGTCTAATGAAAAACTGTTTTTT